Below, one T cell receptor (beta chain) is given with its context. This sample stems from a study of blood T cell repertoires in COVID-19. Study-level background: Sites in the United States, Italy and Spain provided acute and convalescent COVID-19 samples.

Measured with immunoSEQ multiplex PCR; TCRdb has only the in-frame clones, and not every one. Of approximately 150,000 clones listed, more than 75% were seen once; the top ten hold approximately 1%. The source of this sequence is a man aged 35-49 years with acute or convalescent COVID-19. Sequencing was carried out using peripheral blood.

The CDR3 DNA reads TGTGCCAGCATGTCAGGGTGGGTGTATGAGCAGTTCTTC. It is translated as CASMSGWVYEQFF. The chain employs TRBV2 and TRBJ2-1; tentatively, D is TRBD1 (5 bases). Germline V CDR1 and CDR2: SNHLY, FYNNEI. CDR3 length equals 13 residues. Trimming cost V 7 bases and J 8 bases, with 15 bases left between them.